Listed below are T cell receptor beta chains from one sample, sequenced in a study of identical twins. TCRdb processed the 5' RACE reads anew with MiXCR; each CDR3 protein has one entry. The table records 1.5 million to 2 million distinct CDR3 sequences, around 29% of them present only once. Sequenced: cord blood. These receptors all stem from a newborn girl in good health. CDR3s include the opening cysteine and the closing phenylalanine or tryptophan. A D gene is named only where the DNA matches it firmly. Some rows have no size entry. The others give once, few or many, or a class for an expanded clone.

abundance	v_gene	len	j_gene	d_gene	CDR3nt	CDR3aa
NA	TRBV6-5	13	TRBJ1-2	NA	TGTGCCAGCAGTTACTCGAGGGTGGATGGCTACACCTTC	CASSYSRVDGYTF
few	TRBV20-1	14	TRBJ2-1	TRBD2	TGCAGTGCCATGACTGGGGGAGGGAGTAATGAGCAGTTCTTC	CSAMTGGGSNEQFF
NA	TRBV20-1	15	TRBJ1-6	NA	TGCAGTGCTAGAGATGGGGACATACCAACCTCACCCCTCCACTTT	CSARDGDIPTSPLHF
NA	TRBV3-1	17	TRBJ1-5	NA	TGTGCCAGCAGCCAAGGGCCCCTCCGGGGGAGGGATCAGCCCCAGCATTTT	CASSQGPLRGRDQPQHF
NA	TRBV2	15	TRBJ2-7	NA	TGTGCCAGCAGTGAATATAGCGGAACCACCTACGAGCAGTACTTC	CASSEYSGTTYEQYF
NA	TRBV20-1	15	TRBJ2-3	NA	TGCAGTGCTCCCCGGACAGTCCCAAGCACAGATACGCAGTATTTT	CSAPRTVPSTDTQYF
many	TRBV27	13	TRBJ2-4	NA	TGTGCCAGCAGTTTATCGGGGGGAGGAGAGCAGTACTTC	CASSLSGGGEQYF
few	TRBV3-1	16	TRBJ2-1	NA	TGTGCCAGCAGCCAAGACCTTCTCAGGAGGGCTGGTGAGCAGTTCTTC	CASSQDLLRRAGEQFF
NA	TRBV14	16	TRBJ1-2	NA	TGTGCCAGCAGCCACCGACAACGGGACACCTTATATGGCTACACCTTC	CASSHRQRDTLYGYTF
few	TRBV7-9	15	TRBJ2-1	TRBD2	TGTGCCAGCAGCAACCAGCGGGGCTCCTACAATGAGCAGTTCTTC	CASSNQRGSYNEQFF
few	TRBV2	15	TRBJ1-4	NA	TGTGCCAGCAGTGTTAAGGCCCCAACTAATGAAAAACTGTTTTTT	CASSVKAPTNEKLFF
few	TRBV12-3/TRBV12-4	14	TRBJ1-4	TRBD1	TGTGCCAGCAGCCAGGGGGTGACTAATGAAAAACTGTTTTTT	CASSQGVTNEKLFF
NA	TRBV18	15	TRBJ1-1	NA	TGTGCCAGCTCAGCGACGACGGGGACTAGCACTGAAGCTTTCTTT	CASSATTGTSTEAFF
NA	TRBV25-1	14	TRBJ2-7	TRBD2	TGTGCCAGCAGTGCAGCGGGAGGGCTGAGTGAGCAGTACTTC	CASSAAGGLSEQYF
NA	TRBV25-1	14	TRBJ1-6	TRBD1	TGTGCCAGCCAACTTGGACAGGGGGCTTCACCCCTCCACTTT	CASQLGQGASPLHF
once	TRBV12-3/TRBV12-4	14	TRBJ2-3	TRBD1	TGTGCCAGCAGACGGACAGGGAGGTTGGGTACGCAGTATTTT	CASRRTGRLGTQYF
few	TRBV21-1	18	TRBJ2-1	NA	TGTGCCAGCAGCAAAGAAGGGGAACTAGCGGGAGGGGACAATGAGCAGTTCTTC	CASSKEGELAGGDNEQFF
NA	TRBV20-1	15	TRBJ1-5	NA	TGCAGTGCTAGAGTGGCAACGGCCGGTAATCAGCCCCAGCATTTT	CSARVATAGNQPQHF
NA	TRBV29-1	12	TRBJ2-2	NA	TGCAGCGTTACTAGGAACACCGGGGAGCTGTTTTTT	CSVTRNTGELFF
NA	TRBV18	14	TRBJ1-2	TRBD1	TGTGCCAGCTCACCTGAGGCAGGGGGCTGGGGCTACACCTTC	CASSPEAGGWGYTF
few	TRBV20-1	13	TRBJ2-7	NA	TGCAGTGCTAGCCCTAGCGAAACCTACGAGCAGTACTTC	CSASPSETYEQYF
NA	TRBV10-1	11	TRBJ1-5	NA	TGCGCCAGTCCCCTCCATCAGCCCCAGCATTTT	CASPLHQPQHF
few	TRBV14	14	TRBJ1-6	NA	TGTGCCAGCAGCCAGCAGTACTATAATTCACCCCTCCACTTT	CASSQQYYNSPLHF
few	TRBV20-1	14	TRBJ2-1	NA	TGCAGTGCTAGAGGCCAACTAGGGCGGGATGAGCAGTTCTTC	CSARGQLGRDEQFF
few	TRBV10-3	17	TRBJ2-3	TRBD2	TGTGCCATCAGTGACGATCTCCTAGCGGGAGGGGCAGATACGCAGTATTTT	CAISDDLLAGGADTQYF
many	TRBV7-2	15	TRBJ2-3	NA	TGTGCCAGCAGCTTGACTAGACTGAGCACAGATACGCAGTATTTT	CASSLTRLSTDTQYF
many	TRBV6-5	18	TRBJ2-3	TRBD2	TGTGCCAGCAGTTACACTAGCATAGCGGGGCTAAGCACAGATACGCAGTATTTT	CASSYTSIAGLSTDTQYF
NA	TRBV12-3/TRBV12-4	18	TRBJ2-5	TRBD2	TGTGCCAGCAGTTTCTTCGGGGATCCGGGACTAGCGCCTTTCAAGCAGTACTTC	CASSFFGDPGLAPFKQYF
NA	TRBV5-8	13	TRBJ1-1	NA	TGTGCCAGCAGATATCAGATGAACACTGAAGCTTTCTTT	CASRYQMNTEAFF
NA	TRBV29-1	15	TRBJ1-1	NA	TGCAGCGCCAATGGGCGGGGACGGGCCAACACTGAAGCTTTCTTT	CSANGRGRANTEAFF
many	TRBV5-1	13	TRBJ1-1	TRBD1	TGTGCCAGCAGCCGGGACAGGAACACTGAAGCTTTCTTT	CASSRDRNTEAFF
NA	TRBV4-2	14	TRBJ1-5	TRBD1	TGTGCCAGCAGCCAAGAGAGGGGGCAACAGCCCCAGCATTTT	CASSQERGQQPQHF
NA	TRBV20-1	11	TRBJ2-2	NA	TGCAGTGCTAGATCGTCCGGGGAGCTGTTTTTT	CSARSSGELFF
NA	TRBV5-6	17	TRBJ1-5	NA	TGTGCCAGCAGCTCCCGGGAAGGGAGTCGGGTCAATCAGCCCCAGCATTTT	CASSSREGSRVNQPQHF
NA	TRBV5-1	15	TRBJ1-1	NA	TGCGCCAGCAGCGGAGTGGAGGGACACAGCACTGAAGCTTTCTTT	CASSGVEGHSTEAFF
NA	TRBV10-3	13	TRBJ2-1	NA	TGTGCCATCAGTGTTAGCTCCTACAATGAGCAGTTCTTC	CAISVSSYNEQFF
many	TRBV5-1	15	TRBJ2-1	NA	TGCGCCAGCAGCTTGGATTACGGGTTTTACAATGAGCAGTTCTTC	CASSLDYGFYNEQFF
NA	TRBV15	18	TRBJ1-4	TRBD1	TGTGCCACCAGCGGACTGGACAGGGTGCACTTAACATCTGAAAAACTGTTTTTT	CATSGLDRVHLTSEKLFF
NA	TRBV12-3/TRBV12-4	15	TRBJ1-5	NA	TGTGCCAGCAGTTTCGGGCCGAATGCTCATCAGCCCCAGCATTTT	CASSFGPNAHQPQHF
NA	TRBV29-1	13	TRBJ2-7	NA	TGCAGCGTTGACGGGGATACAGGCTACGAGCAGTACTTC	CSVDGDTGYEQYF
few	TRBV6-5	12	TRBJ2-5	TRBD1	TGTGCCAGCAGTTACGACAGGGTACGGCAGTACTTC	CASSYDRVRQYF
few	TRBV20-1	15	TRBJ2-3	TRBD2	TGCAGTGCTAGAGTTGGCCGGGAGGTATCAGATACGCAGTATTTT	CSARVGREVSDTQYF
NA	TRBV5-1	15	TRBJ1-1	TRBD1	TGCGCCAGCAGCGCGAGATCGACAGGGACCACTGAAGCTTTCTTT	CASSARSTGTTEAFF
NA	TRBV5-1	19	TRBJ1-1	NA	TGCGCCAGCAGCGTCCTTTATCGCGACAGATTGTTTATGAACACTGAAGCTTTCTTT	CASSVLYRDRLFMNTEAFF
NA	TRBV5-1	16	TRBJ2-5	TRBD2	TGCGCCAGCAGCTCAACTAGCGGGGGGCCTCAAGAGACCCAGTACTTC	CASSSTSGGPQETQYF
NA	TRBV27	14	TRBJ2-3	TRBD1	TGTGCCAGCGGGGGACAGGGGGTTGTAGATACGCAGTATTTT	CASGGQGVVDTQYF
many	TRBV29-1	15	TRBJ1-2	NA	TGCAGCGTTAAACCCCAGGACCCCCTTAACTATGGCTACACCTTC	CSVKPQDPLNYGYTF
NA	TRBV11-2	15	TRBJ2-4	TRBD2	TGTGCCAGCAGCTGGACTAGCGGGAGCAGAAACATTCAGTACTTC	CASSWTSGSRNIQYF
NA	TRBV6-5	14	TRBJ2-3	NA	TGTGCCAGCAGTTACACTAGCATCACAGATACGCAGTATTTT	CASSYTSITDTQYF
few	TRBV12-3/TRBV12-4	16	TRBJ2-1	NA	TGTGCCAGCTTACACCGAGTACCGGGATTACAAAATGAGCAGTTCTTC	CASLHRVPGLQNEQFF
once	TRBV7-2	14	TRBJ1-1	TRBD1	TGTGCCAGCAGCTTTCACAGGGGGAGCACTGAAGCTTTCTTT	CASSFHRGSTEAFF
NA	TRBV20-1	11	TRBJ1-2	NA	TGCAGTGCTGCCGACAACTATGGCTACACCTTC	CSAADNYGYTF
few	TRBV6-5	15	TRBJ2-1	NA	TGTGCCAGCAGTTACTGGGGGGAGGTGTACAATGAGCAGTTCTTC	CASSYWGEVYNEQFF
few	TRBV3-1	14	TRBJ1-2	NA	TGTGCCAGCAGCCAAGTTGGACGGACCTATGGCTACACCTTC	CASSQVGRTYGYTF
few	TRBV6-6	14	TRBJ1-2	NA	TGTGCCAGCAGTTACCTGGACGGGCATCCTGGCTACACCTTC	CASSYLDGHPGYTF
few	TRBV6-1	13	TRBJ1-5	NA	TGTGCCAGCAGTGTGGGGGTCCCTCAGCCCCAGCATTTT	CASSVGVPQPQHF
many	TRBV10-3	15	TRBJ2-3	NA	TGTGCCATCAAATTCCGCGGCTTGGGGACCGATACGCAGTATTTT	CAIKFRGLGTDTQYF
many	TRBV29-1	12	TRBJ2-3	TRBD1	TGCAGCGTGGGAACAGGGGGAGATACGCAGTATTTT	CSVGTGGDTQYF